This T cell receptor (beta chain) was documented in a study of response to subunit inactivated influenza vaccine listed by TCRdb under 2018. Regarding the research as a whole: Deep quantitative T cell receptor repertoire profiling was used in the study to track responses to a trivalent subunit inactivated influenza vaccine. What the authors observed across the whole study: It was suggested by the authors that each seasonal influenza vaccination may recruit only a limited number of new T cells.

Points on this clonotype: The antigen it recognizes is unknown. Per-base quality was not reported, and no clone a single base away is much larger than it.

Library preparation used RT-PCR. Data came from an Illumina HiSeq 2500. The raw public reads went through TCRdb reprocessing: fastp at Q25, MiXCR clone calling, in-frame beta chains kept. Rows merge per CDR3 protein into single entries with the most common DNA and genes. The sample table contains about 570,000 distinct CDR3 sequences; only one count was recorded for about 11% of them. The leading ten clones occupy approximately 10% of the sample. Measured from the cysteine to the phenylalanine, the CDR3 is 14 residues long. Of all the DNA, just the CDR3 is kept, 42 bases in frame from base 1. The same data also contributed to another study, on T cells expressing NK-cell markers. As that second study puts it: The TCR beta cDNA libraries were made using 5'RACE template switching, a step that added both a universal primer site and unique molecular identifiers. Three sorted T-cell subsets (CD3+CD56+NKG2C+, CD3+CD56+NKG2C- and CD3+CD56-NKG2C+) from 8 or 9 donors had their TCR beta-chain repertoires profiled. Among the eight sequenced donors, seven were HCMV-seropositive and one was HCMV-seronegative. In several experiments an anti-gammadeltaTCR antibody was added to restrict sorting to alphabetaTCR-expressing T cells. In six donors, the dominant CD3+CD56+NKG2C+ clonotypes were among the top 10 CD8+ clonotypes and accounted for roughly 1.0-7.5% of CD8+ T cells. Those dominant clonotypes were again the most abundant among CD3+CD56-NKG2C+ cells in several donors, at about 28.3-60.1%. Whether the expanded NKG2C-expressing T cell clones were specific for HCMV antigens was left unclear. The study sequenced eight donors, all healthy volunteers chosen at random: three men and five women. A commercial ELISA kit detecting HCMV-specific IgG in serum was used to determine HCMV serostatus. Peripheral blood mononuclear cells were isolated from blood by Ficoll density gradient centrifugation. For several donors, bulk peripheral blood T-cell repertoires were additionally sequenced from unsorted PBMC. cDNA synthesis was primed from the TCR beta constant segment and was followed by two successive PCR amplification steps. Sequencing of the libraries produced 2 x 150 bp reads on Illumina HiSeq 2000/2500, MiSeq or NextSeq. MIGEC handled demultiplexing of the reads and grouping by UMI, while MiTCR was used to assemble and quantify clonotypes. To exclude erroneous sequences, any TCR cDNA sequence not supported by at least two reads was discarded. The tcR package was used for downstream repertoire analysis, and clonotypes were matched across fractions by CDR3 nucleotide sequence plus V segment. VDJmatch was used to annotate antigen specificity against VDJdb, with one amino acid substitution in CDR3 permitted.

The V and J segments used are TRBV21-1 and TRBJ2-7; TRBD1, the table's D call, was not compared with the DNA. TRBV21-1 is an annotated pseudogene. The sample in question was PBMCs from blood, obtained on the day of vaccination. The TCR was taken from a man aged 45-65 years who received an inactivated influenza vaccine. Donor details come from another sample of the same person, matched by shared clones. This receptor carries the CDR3 CASSNGAGRCEQYF. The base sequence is TGTGCCAGCAGCAATGGTGCAGGGCGTTGCGAGCAGTACTTC.